This TCR beta chain derives from a study of T cell responses to AZD1222 COVID-19 vaccine. The study's findings and limits: Among those given AZD1222, only six were seropositive at baseline.

Trimming removed 3 bases from V and 8 bases from J; junction bases left unmatched: 6. The CDR3 runs to 15 residues. CDR1 and CDR2 (germline): SGDLS, YYNGEE. Comment on this clone: Antigen: not known.

TCRdb's table, derived via immunoSEQ multiplex PCR, lists solely in-frame clones and lacks some. This table holds some 91,000 clones, 90% to 95% found once. The clonotype comes from an adult in good health. The gene calls are TRBV9 and TRBJ1-4; 11 nucleotides match TRBD1. The material was peripheral blood, obtained on day 0 of AZD1222 vaccination. CDR3 sequence: CASSGGQGAGEKLFF. The DNA for the CDR3 is TGTGCCAGCAGCGGCGGACAGGGGGCAGGGGAAAAACTGTTTTTT.